The source of this TCR beta chain is a study of blood T cell repertoires in COVID-19 (dated by TCRdb to about 2020). With respect to the entire study: The collaborator samples originated in the United States, Italy and Spain and spanned the acute and convalescent phases of COVID-19. The prospective study material was composed of cDNA or gDNA derived from T cells, B-cell-depleted T cells, or PBMCs. Deeply sampled blood TCRbeta repertoires from subjects exposed to, actively infected with, or recovered from COVID-19 were included in the dataset. A freely available public database, intended as a resource for researchers studying the immune response to SARS-CoV-2, is where the repertoires were released. The samples were drawn from two sources: the first 160 participants of the ongoing ImmuneRACE study, and approximately 1,300 subjects contributed by 6 global collaborators. The sample metadata nearly always contained a de-identified subject ID, COVID-19 status, age in years and sex. HLA class I and class II types, where available, came from metadata supplied by the sample provider rather than from assay-based typing.

As concerns this clone: The target of this receptor is not known. The record has no base qualities; no much larger clone is one base away.

The immunoSEQ Assay, a bias-controlled multiplex PCR, was used to amplify TCRbeta CDR3 regions from genomic DNA. The study's own analysis went as follows. The number of nucleated cells in each sample was estimated from the amplification of reference gene primers within the assay. Sequence reads were collapsed and filtered to measure the absolute abundance of every unique TCRbeta CDR3 rearrangement. Productive Simpson clonality was computed per sample as the square root of Simpson's diversity index over productive rearrangements. TCRdb obtained this table from immuneACCESS and retained in-frame rearrangements with V and J assigned. These tables miss some clones; where compared with another copy, unresolved V genes account for less than half of the shortfall, and the remainder is unexplained. V and J calls and clone size are given by that table; D and trimming were obtained from the DNA. In all, the sample holds just over 350,000 clones, and about 86% of those were seen once. Clones ranked in the top ten supply just over 7% of the sample.

In Seattle, one collaborating source enrolled patients while the infection was active and tracked those patients longitudinally over the course of disease. Whole blood was collected in K2EDTA tubes by collaborating institutions according to the institutions' own protocols. For TCRbeta analysis, collaborators shipped samples in one of three forms: frozen whole blood, isolated PBMCs, or DNA extracted from either of those sample types. The investigation overall reported the following: Clinical and demographic metadata were provided uncurated, with the amount varying by source and participant.

Counted from cysteine to phenylalanine, this CDR3 has 17 amino acids. The retained sequence is limited to the CDR3, 51 bases, with the frame set at the first base. Trimming at the junction amounts to 1 base on V and 3 bases on J, and the germline ends lie 15 bases apart. CDR1 and CDR2, per the germline V gene, are SGHNT and YENEEA. The chain was built from TRBV11-3 and TRBJ2-2; TRBD2 is perhaps the D gene, given 5 matching bases. This TCR came from an older woman with COVID-19, enrolled during active disease. Material for sequencing was peripheral blood. The base sequence is TGTGCCAGCAGCTTAGGGATCCAGTCCGGGGACACCGGGGAGCTGTTTTTT. Its protein is CASSLGIQSGDTGELFF.